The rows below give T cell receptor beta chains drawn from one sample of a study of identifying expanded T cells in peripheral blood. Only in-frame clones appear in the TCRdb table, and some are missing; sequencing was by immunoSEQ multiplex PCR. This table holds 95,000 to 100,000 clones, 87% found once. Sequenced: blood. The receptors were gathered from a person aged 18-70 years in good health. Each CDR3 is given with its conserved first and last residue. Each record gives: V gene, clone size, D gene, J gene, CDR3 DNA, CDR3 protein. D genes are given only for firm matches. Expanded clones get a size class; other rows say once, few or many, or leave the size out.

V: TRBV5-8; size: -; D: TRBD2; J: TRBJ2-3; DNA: TGTGCCAGCAGCTCGGGACTAGCGGGAGACACAGATACGCAGTATTTT; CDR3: CASSSGLAGDTDTQYF
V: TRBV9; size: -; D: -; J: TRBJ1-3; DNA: TGTGCCAGCAGCGCCCCGGTTGGAAACACCATATATTTT; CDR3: CASSAPVGNTIYF
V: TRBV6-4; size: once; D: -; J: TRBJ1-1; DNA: TGTGCCAGCAGTGAAAGTCTCTCGAACACTGAAGCTTTCTTT; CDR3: CASSESLSNTEAFF
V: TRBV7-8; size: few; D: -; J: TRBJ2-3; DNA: TGTGCCAGCAGCCCTAGAGGGGCACTTTTCACAGATACGCAGTATTTT; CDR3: CASSPRGALFTDTQYF
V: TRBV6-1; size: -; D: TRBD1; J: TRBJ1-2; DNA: TGTGCCAGCAGCCGACAGGGGACTAACTATGGCTACACCTTC; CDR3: CASSRQGTNYGYTF
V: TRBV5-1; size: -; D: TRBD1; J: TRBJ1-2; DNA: TGCGCCAGCAGTCCGGGACAGGGGGGATTAAGGGATGGCTACACCTTC; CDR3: CASSPGQGGLRDGYTF
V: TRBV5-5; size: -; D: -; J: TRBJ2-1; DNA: TGTGCCAGCAGCCCCACGAAGGACGGGTTCTACAATGAGCAGTTCTTC; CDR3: CASSPTKDGFYNEQFF
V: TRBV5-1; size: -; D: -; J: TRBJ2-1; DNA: TGCGCCAGCAGCTTTATTGGCAGGGGCTACAATGAGCAGTTCTTC; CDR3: CASSFIGRGYNEQFF
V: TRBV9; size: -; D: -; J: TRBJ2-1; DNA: TGTGCCAGCAGCAAGGAACTCTTCGATGAGCAGTTCTTC; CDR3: CASSKELFDEQFF
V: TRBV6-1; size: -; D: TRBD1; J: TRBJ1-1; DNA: TGTGCCAGCAGTGAAGACGACAGGGGAGCTTTCTTT; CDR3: CASSEDDRGAFF
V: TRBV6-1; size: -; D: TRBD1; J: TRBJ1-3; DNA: TGTGCCAGCAGCCCCTCCGGGACAGGGTTACATTTT; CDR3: CASSPSGTGLHF
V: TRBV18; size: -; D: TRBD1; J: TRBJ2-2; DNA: TGTGCCAGCTCACCGGCGACAGGGGGTACCGGGGAGCTGTTTTTT; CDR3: CASSPATGGTGELFF
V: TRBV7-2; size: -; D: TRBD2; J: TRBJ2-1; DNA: TGTGCCAGCAGCCATATTGGGACTAGCATGTATGGTGAGCAGTTCTTC; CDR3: CASSHIGTSMYGEQFF
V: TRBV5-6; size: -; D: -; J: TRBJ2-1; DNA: TGTGCCAGCAGCTTGGCCGCGGGCAATGAGCAGTTCTTC; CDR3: CASSLAAGNEQFF
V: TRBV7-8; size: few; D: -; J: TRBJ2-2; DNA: TGTGCCAGCCGGGACATCGCGAACACCGGGGAGCTGTTTTTT; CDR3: CASRDIANTGELFF
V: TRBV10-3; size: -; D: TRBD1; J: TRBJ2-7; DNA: TGTGCCATCAGTGAGCCCGGACAGGGGGCCTACGAGCAGTACTTC; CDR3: CAISEPGQGAYEQYF
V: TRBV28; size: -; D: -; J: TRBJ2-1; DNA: TGTGCCAGCAGCTTACCACAGGGTTTGTACAATGAGCAGTTCTTC; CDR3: CASSLPQGLYNEQFF
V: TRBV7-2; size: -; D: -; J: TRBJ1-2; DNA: TGTGCCAGCAGCTTAGTAGGCAGGGAGGGACGCAGCTACACCTTC; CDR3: CASSLVGREGRSYTF
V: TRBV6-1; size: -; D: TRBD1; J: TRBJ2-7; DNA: TGTGCCAGCAGTGAATACAGGGGGTTGGAAGAGCAGTACTTC; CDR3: CASSEYRGLEEQYF
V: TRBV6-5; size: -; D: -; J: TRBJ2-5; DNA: TGTGCCAGCAGTTACGGGAACACCGGAGAGACCCAGTACTTC; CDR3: CASSYGNTGETQYF
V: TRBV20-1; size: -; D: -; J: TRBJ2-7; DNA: TGCAGTGCTAGCAGAACCTACGAGCAGTACTTC; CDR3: CSASRTYEQYF
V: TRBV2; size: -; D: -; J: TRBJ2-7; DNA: TGTGCCAGCATTTCCGGCCTCTACGAGCAGTACTTC; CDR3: CASISGLYEQYF
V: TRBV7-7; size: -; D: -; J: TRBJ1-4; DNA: TGTGCCAGCAGCTCAGGGGCCACAGGGAAGGGTGAAAAACTGTTTTTT; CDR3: CASSSGATGKGEKLFF
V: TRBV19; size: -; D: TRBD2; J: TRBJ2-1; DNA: TGTGCCAGTAGTATCTCCCCGGGGACTAGCGGGGGGGATCGTGAGCAGTTCTTC; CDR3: CASSISPGTSGGDREQFF
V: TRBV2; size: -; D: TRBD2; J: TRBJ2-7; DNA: TGTGCCAGCACTCCAAGGACTAGCGGGGGTGGGAAGCAGTACTTC; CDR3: CASTPRTSGGGKQYF
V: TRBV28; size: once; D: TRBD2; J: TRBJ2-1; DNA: TGTGCCAGCAGTGTCGGCGGGGGGTTGGTTAGTGAGCAGTTCTTC; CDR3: CASSVGGGLVSEQFF
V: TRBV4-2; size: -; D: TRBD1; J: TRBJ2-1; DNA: TGTGCCAGCAGCGGACCTGGACAGGCGTACTACAATGAGCAGTTCTTC; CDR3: CASSGPGQAYYNEQFF
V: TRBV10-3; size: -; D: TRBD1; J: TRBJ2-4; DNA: TGTGCCATCAGTGCGACAGGGGAGACCAAAAACATTCAGTACTTC; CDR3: CAISATGETKNIQYF
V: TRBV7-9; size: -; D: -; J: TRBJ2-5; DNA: TGTGCCAGCAGCTTAACCGCTAGCAGGGGAGAGACCCAGTACTTC; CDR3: CASSLTASRGETQYF
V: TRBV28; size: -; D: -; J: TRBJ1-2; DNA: TGTGCCAGCAGATCCGGGACGTCTAACTATGGCTACACCTTC; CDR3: CASRSGTSNYGYTF
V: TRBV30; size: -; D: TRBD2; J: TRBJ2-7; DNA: TGTGCCTGGAGTAGCCGAAGGACCGGGGGGGGCGAGCAGTACTTC; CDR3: CAWSSRRTGGGEQYF
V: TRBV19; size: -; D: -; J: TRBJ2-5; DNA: TGTGCCAGTAGTGTAGCAGCCCAAGAGACCCAGTACTTC; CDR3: CASSVAAQETQYF
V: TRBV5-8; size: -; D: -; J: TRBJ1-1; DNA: TGTGCCAGCAGCCCCTCGATAGGGGGGAACACTGAAGCTTTCTTT; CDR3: CASSPSIGGNTEAFF
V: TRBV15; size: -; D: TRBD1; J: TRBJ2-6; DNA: TGTGCCACCAGCAGAGATTTGGGGACAGGGGTCGAACTGGCTGGGGCCAACGTCCTGACTTTC; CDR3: CATSRDLGTGVELAGANVLTF
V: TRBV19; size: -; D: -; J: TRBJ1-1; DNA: TGTGCCAGTAGTATAGTCGTCCAGAACACTGAAGCTTTCTTT; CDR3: CASSIVVQNTEAFF
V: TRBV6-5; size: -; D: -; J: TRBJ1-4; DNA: TGTGCCAGCAGTGAACGTGAAAAACTGTTTTTT; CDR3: CASSEREKLFF
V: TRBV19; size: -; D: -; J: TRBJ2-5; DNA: TGTGCCAGTAGCCCCCCGGTGGGGGCGGGGAGCCAAGAGACCCAGTACTTC; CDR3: CASSPPVGAGSQETQYF
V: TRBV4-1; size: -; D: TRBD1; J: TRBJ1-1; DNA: TGCGCCAGCAGCCTTCGGACAGGGGGCATCACTGAAGCTTTCTTT; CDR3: CASSLRTGGITEAFF
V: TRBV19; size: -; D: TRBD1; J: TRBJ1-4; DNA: TGTGCCAGTAGTATTTCCCCGGGACAGGCGGGCGAAAAACTGTTTTTT; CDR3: CASSISPGQAGEKLFF
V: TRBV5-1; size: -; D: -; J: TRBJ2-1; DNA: TGCGCCAGCGGCCCAAGGAGAAGTCCAGTCTCCTACAATGAGCAGTTCTTC; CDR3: CASGPRRSPVSYNEQFF
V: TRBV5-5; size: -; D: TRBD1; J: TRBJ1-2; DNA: TGTGCCAGCAGCAAACAGGGGTCAATATCTAACTATGGCTACACCTTC; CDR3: CASSKQGSISNYGYTF
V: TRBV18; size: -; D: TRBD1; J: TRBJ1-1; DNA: TGTGCCAGCTCACCCCGCCGCACAGGGGCGAACACTGAAGCTTTCTTT; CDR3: CASSPRRTGANTEAFF
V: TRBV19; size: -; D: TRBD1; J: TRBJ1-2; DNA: TGTGCCAGCACCGGGACAGGCGGCTATGGCTACACCTTC; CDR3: CASTGTGGYGYTF
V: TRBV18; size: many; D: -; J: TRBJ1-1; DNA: TGTGCCAGCTCACCCACGGGATGGGACACTGAAGCTTTCTTT; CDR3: CASSPTGWDTEAFF
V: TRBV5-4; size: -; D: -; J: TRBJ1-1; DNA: TGTGCCAGCAGCGAGGCGAACACTGAAGCTTTCTTT; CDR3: CASSEANTEAFF
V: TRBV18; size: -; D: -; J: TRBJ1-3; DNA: TGTGCCAGCTCACCCGCGGGACCCGGCAGGGGAAACACCATATATTTT; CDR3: CASSPAGPGRGNTIYF
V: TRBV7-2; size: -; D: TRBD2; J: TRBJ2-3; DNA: TGTGCCAGCACCCCGGGGGGCGGGGGGCCAGATACGCAGTATTTT; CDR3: CASTPGGGGPDTQYF
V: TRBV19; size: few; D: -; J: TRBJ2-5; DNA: TGTGCCAGTAGTACAATGACTCAAGAGACCCAGTACTTC; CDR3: CASSTMTQETQYF